One sample yielded the 27 T cell receptor beta chains listed below, sequenced in a study of T cell clonality in common variable immunodeficiency. Study results and caveats: In common variable immunodeficiency, TCR beta chains reportedly carried fewer deletions and N-nucleotide insertions.

The protocol was immunoSEQ multiplex PCR, while the TCRdb copy is restricted to in-frame clones and leaves out a portion. The sample yields almost 20,000 clones, without any singletons. These receptors lack a known antigen. The source material was peripheral blood mononuclear cells. The receptors were gathered from a human donor with common variable immunodeficiency.

Points on this clone: The read stops 3 residues short of the end of the CDR3; the missing end is completed from the germline J gene. The chain combines TRBV20-1 with TRBJ1-1, with D possibly matching TRBD1 (5 bases). The CDR3 extends over 13 amino acids. Trimming took 3 bases from V and 1 from J, leaving 9 bases between them. Germline V gene sequence: CDR1 DFQATT, CDR2 SNEGSKA (reference sequence). The CDR3 bases that were read are TGCAGTGCTAGTTTGACAGAGAACACTGAA. Translating gives CSASLTENTE. The entire CDR3 protein is CSASLTENTEAFF.

In its sample, this clone was seen a few times. The read gets to within 3 residues of the CDR3 end, and the germline J gene fills in the rest. The chain carries TRBV7-2 and TRBJ2-3; D is possibly TRBD2 (6 bases). CDR3 length equals 12 residues. Germline V gives CDR1 SGHTA, CDR2 FQGNSA. V shed 6 bases and J shed 7 bases, with 11 bases lying between them. CDR3 DNA, as far as it was read: TGTGCCAGCAGAGGAGCGGGTAATACG. Protein: CASRGAGNT. The whole CDR3 sequence reads CASRGAGNTQYF.

In this sample, this clone turned up a few times. Sequencing ends 3 residues short of the CDR3 end; the germline J gene provides the rest. The J gene is TRBJ2-3, the V gene TRBV18; 12 bases align to TRBD2. The V gene end was trimmed by 4 bases and the J gene end by 5 bases; junction bases not matched to a gene: 4. The CDR3 consists of 15 residues. CDR1 and CDR2 from the germline V gene are KGHSH and LQKENI. The CDR3 spells CASSHGLAGIDTQYF. Incomplete CDR3 DNA: TGTGCCAGCTCACACGGACTAGCGGGGATAGATACG.

The table lists this clone with a few counts. The read gets to within 3 residues of the CDR3 end, and the germline J gene fills in the rest. The V and J genes are TRBV19 and TRBJ2-1, with D perhaps matching TRBD1 or TRBD2 (5 bases each). The germline V gene encodes CDR1 LNHDA and CDR2 SQIVND (reference sequence). The CDR3 covers 15 residues. The V and J ends lost 1 base and 7 bases respectively, with 14 bases between them. The sequenced part of the CDR3 DNA is TGTGCCAGTAGTATAGGGCGAGGGGCCAAGAATGAG. This translates into CASSIGRGAKNE. The full-length CDR3 reads as CASSIGRGAKNEQFF.

A word on this clone: The read halts 3 residues ahead of the CDR3 end, with the missing end drawn from the germline J gene. The rearrangement joins TRBV19 to TRBJ1-2; no clear D. CDR1 LNHDA and CDR2 SQIVND come from the germline V gene (reference sequence). There are 11 residues in the CDR3. This CDR3 is CASRASPGYTF. CDR3 DNA (partial): TGTGCCAGTAGGGCCAGTCCGGGC.

About this clone: The read comes to an end 3 residues before the CDR3 does, leaving the germline J gene to fill in the end. The genes are TRBV7-9 and TRBJ2-1; D not certain. Germline CDR1 and CDR2: SEHNR and FQNEAQ (reference sequence). V was shortened by 3 bases and J by 8 bases, with 5 bases between the two germline ends. CDR3 length: 11 residues. This CDR3 is CASSFLDEQFF. The DNA read from the CDR3 is TGTGCCAGCAGCTTTTTAGATGAG.

With respect to this clone: Read sequence stops 3 residues before the CDR3 end, and the germline J gene provides the missing end. The chain carries TRBV18 and TRBJ2-3; 10 positions agree with TRBD2. The V segment lost 1 base and the J segment 2 bases; nucleotides outside the gene matches: 3. Germline lookup yields CDR1 KGHSH and CDR2 LQKENI. CDR3 length: 16 residues. The CDR3 sequence: CASSPRLAGATDTQYF. Partial CDR3 DNA: TGTGCCAGCTCACCACGTCTAGCGGGGGCCACAGATACG.

This clone was recorded a few times. The observed sequence ends 3 residues before the CDR3 terminus, with the missing tail filled in from the germline J gene. V and J are TRBV19 and TRBJ1-1; 7 bases map to TRBD1. This CDR3 spans 13 amino acids. V lost 6 bases and J lost 6; bases outside the gene matches: 7. CDR1 and CDR2 from the germline V gene are LNHDA and SQIVND (reference sequence). CDR3 DNA, as far as it was read: TGTGCCAGTAGCTTTCAGGACAGGCCTGAA. It yields the protein CASSFQDRPE. The whole CDR3 protein is CASSFQDRPEAFF. Complete variable domain (other parts from reference TRBV19 and TRBJ1-1): DGGITQSPKYLFRKEGQNVTLSCEQNLNHDAMYWYRQDPGQGLRLIYYSQIVNDFQKGDIAEGYSVSREKKESFPLTVTSAQKNPTAFYLCASSFQDRPEAFFGQGTRLTVV.

In this sample, this clone turned up a few times. The CDR3 protein is CASSLVGTSGAGELFF. CDR3 DNA (partial): TGTGCCAGCAGCTTAGTTGGCACTAGCGGGGCCGGGGAG. This sequence joins TRBV7-7 and TRBJ2-2; 10 nucleotides align to TRBD2. The read falls 3 residues short of the CDR3 end, and the missing part is taken from the germline J gene. The CDR3 runs 16 residues. Trimming cost V 1 base and J 6 bases; bases outside gene matches: 5. Germline V gene sequence: CDR1 SSHAT, CDR2 FNYEAQ (reference sequence).

This clone was picked up a small number of times. With the read ending 3 residues before the CDR3 end, the germline J gene is used to fill in that end. This sequence joins TRBV30 and TRBJ1-5, with 10 nucleotides matching TRBD1. Per germline, CDR1 GTSNPN and CDR2 SVGIG (reference sequence). The CDR3 runs to 17 residues. J was trimmed by 2 bases and V by 0 bases; bases with no gene match: 7. The sequenced part of the CDR3 DNA is TGTGCCTGGAGTGTAATCACCGGGACAGGGGGCAATCAGCCC. Its translation: CAWSVITGTGGNQP. The entire CDR3 reads CAWSVITGTGGNQPQHF.

In its sample, this clone was seen a few times. Read sequence stops 3 residues before the CDR3 end, and the germline J gene provides the missing end. The chain joins TRBV18 to TRBJ1-2; unclear D gene. There are 14 residues in the CDR3. Germline CDR1 and CDR2: KGHSH and LQKENI. V was shortened by 3 bases and J by 3 bases, with 11 bases between the two germline ends. CDR3 DNA (partial): TGTGCCAGCTCACCCGTTACCGGGGACTATGGC. Protein product: CASSPVTGDYG. The entire CDR3 protein is CASSPVTGDYGYTF.

Turning to this clone: The read gets to within 3 residues of the CDR3 end, and the germline J gene fills in the rest. The chain has TRBV7-9 and TRBJ2-7; 7 nucleotides line up with TRBD1. Losses at the gene ends were 5 bases for V and 2 bases for J; bases not matched to a gene: 9. Germline CDR1 and CDR2: SEHNR and FQNEAQ (reference sequence). The CDR3 is 15 amino acids. The part of the CDR3 DNA that was read is TGTGCCAGCAGCACGACAGGGATTGGGGCCTACGAG. Translated: CASSTTGIGAYE. The CDR3 reads in full as CASSTTGIGAYEQYF.

A remark on this clone: The read falls 3 residues short of the CDR3 end, and the missing part is taken from the germline J gene. This rearrangement joins TRBV7-9 to TRBJ2-7; D ambiguous. Germline lookup yields CDR1 SEHNR and CDR2 FQNEAQ (reference sequence). Deletions cut 1 base from V and 1 base from J, with 11 bases between. The CDR3 runs to 15 residues. Partial CDR3 DNA: TGTGCCAGCAGCTTAGAGGAGACTGAATCCTACGAG. Protein product: CASSLEETESYE. The entire CDR3 protein is CASSLEETESYEQYF.

Concerning this clone itself: The CDR3 end falls 3 residues outside the read, so it is completed with the germline J gene. The rearrangement joins TRBV30 to TRBJ2-3; maybe TRBD2 (6 bases). The ends were cut back, 2 bases at V and 5 bases at J, with 8 bases in the middle. The germline gives CDR1 GTSNPN, CDR2 SVGIG (reference sequence). This CDR3 spans 12 amino acids. CDR3 region: CAWSLRGDTQYF. The sequenced CDR3 bases are TGTGCCTGGAGTCTGCGGGGAGATACG. Together with reference TRBV30 and TRBJ2-3, the CDR3 gives the full variable domain: SQTIHQWPATLVQPVGSPLSLECTVEGTSNPNLYWYRQAAGRGLQLLFYSVGIGQISSEVPQNLSASRPQDRQFILSSKKLLLSDSGFYLCAWSLRGDTQYFGPGTRLTVL.

A few counts support this clone. The CDR3 extends 3 residues past the end of the read, so its final part is completed from the germline J gene. This chain links TRBV19 with TRBJ1-6; 8 nucleotides agree with TRBD1. This CDR3 spans 16 amino acids. Germline CDR1 reads LNHDA; CDR2 reads SQIVND (reference sequence). V was pared by 6 bases and J by 0 bases, with 4 bases of the junction left unmatched. CDR3 bases read: TGTGCCAGTAGACATGGACAGGGCTCCTATAATTCACCC. It specifies CASRHGQGSYNSP. The whole CDR3 sequence reads CASRHGQGSYNSPLHF.

As regards this clone: The read ends 3 residues early relative to the CDR3; the germline J gene fills the gap. V usage is TRBV18 and J usage is TRBJ2-5; a possible D gene is TRBD1 (5 bases). The germline gives CDR1 KGHSH, CDR2 LQKENI. V was shortened by 1 base and J by 4 bases, with 7 bases between the two germline ends. CDR3 length: 13 residues. Incomplete CDR3 DNA: TGTGCCAGCTCACCACGGGGCCCAGAGACC. Translated, it gives CASSPRGPET. The full CDR3 sequence reads CASSPRGPETQYF.

Turning to this clone: The read is 3 residues too short to cover the CDR3 end, so that end is filled in from the germline J gene. The rearrangement joins TRBV18 to TRBJ1-1; D is perhaps TRBD1 (5 bases). CDR1 and CDR2 from the germline V gene are KGHSH and LQKENI. The V end lost 3 bases, the J end lost 1 base, and 6 bases lay between the germline ends. The CDR3 is 13 amino acids. CDR3 bases read: TGTGCCAGCTCACCGGGGCAGAACACTGAA. This codes for CASSPGQNTE. The CDR3 in its entirety is CASSPGQNTEAFF.

The sample holds a few counts of this clone. The CDR3 end is not reached by the read, which stops 3 residues before it; the germline J gene fills it in. The chain combines TRBV7-2 with TRBJ1-2; D remains ambiguous. CDR1 and CDR2 from the germline V gene are SGHTA and FQGNSA. Trimming removed 10 bases at V and 2 bases at J, with 17 bases between. The CDR3 consists of 14 residues. The CDR3: CAITTFAENYGYTF. The sequenced CDR3 bases are TGTGCCATCACCACCTTTGCAGAGAACTATGGC.

This clone was observed a handful of times. The CDR3 end falls 3 residues outside the read, so it is completed with the germline J gene. This chain links TRBV7-9 with TRBJ1-6; D unclear. Trimming shortened V by 5 bases and J by 9 bases, and 11 bases separated the two germline ends. The CDR3 is 13 amino acids. Per germline, CDR1 SEHNR and CDR2 FQNEAQ (reference sequence). The DNA read from the CDR3 is TGTGCCAGCAGCCAAGATCTTAGTTCACCC. This gives the protein CASSQDLSSP. The entire CDR3 reads CASSQDLSSPLHF.

This clone was seen only a few times. The DNA ends 3 residues before the CDR3 does, and the rest of the CDR3 is filled in from the germline J gene. The genes are TRBV5-1 and TRBJ2-5, with D perhaps given as TRBD1 or TRBD2 (7 bases each). CDR3 length equals 14 residues. V was cut by 4 bases and J by 5 bases, with 15 bases left in between. Germline assignment: CDR1 SGHRS and CDR2 YFSETQ. CDR3 region: CASSLRQGGETQYF. The CDR3 bases that were read are TGCGCCAGCAGCCTCCGACAGGGAGGGGAGACC.

Comment on this clone: The CDR3 extends 3 residues past the end of the read, so its final part is completed from the germline J gene. The chain is built from TRBV11-2 and TRBJ2-7; TRBD2 agrees at 10 bases. Looked up from germline, CDR1 is SGHAT and CDR2 is FQNNGV. V dropped 2 bases and J dropped 6; count of bases not matched to a gene: 7. CDR3 length: 15 residues. The CDR3 spells CASSLYSGRSSEQYF. The CDR3 bases that were read are TGTGCCAGCAGCTTATATAGCGGGAGGTCGTCCGAG. Full variable domain (missing parts from reference TRBV11-2 and TRBJ2-7): EAGVAQSPRYKIIEKRQSVAFWCNPISGHATLYWYQQILGQGPKLLIQFQNNGVVDDSQLPKDRFSAERLKGVDSTLKIQPAKLEDSAVYLCASSLYSGRSSEQYFGPGTRLTVT.

On this clone: The read finishes 3 residues shy of the CDR3 end, and the germline J gene is used to complete it. The genes are TRBV7-2 and TRBJ1-6; weak D call: TRBD1 (6 bases). V gave up 5 bases and J gave up 6 bases, with 14 bases separating them. In germline, CDR1 is SGHTA, CDR2 FQGNSA. This CDR3 region has 15 residues. CDR3 protein: CASSASGHGNSPLHF. The part of the CDR3 DNA that was read is TGTGCCAGCAGCGCCTCGGGACATGGTAATTCACCC.

This clone has more than one count but fewer than ten. The sequenced part of the CDR3 DNA is TGTGCCAGCGGGTCTTCGGCTAGCGGGGGAGAGACC. The encoded protein is CASGSSASGGET. The whole CDR3 sequence reads CASGSSASGGETQYF. The chain carries TRBV7-2 and TRBJ2-5; 10 bases fit TRBD2. The read terminates 3 residues before the CDR3 end, so the remaining end is supplied by the germline J gene. After removal of 8 bases from V and 4 bases from J, the junction contained 10 bases not matched to a gene. The CDR3 is 15 residues long. CDR1 SGHTA and CDR2 FQGNSA come from the germline V gene.

About this clone: The CDR3 end is not reached by the read, which stops 3 residues before it; the germline J gene fills it in. J is TRBJ1-1 and V is TRBV18, with D possibly being TRBD1 (5 bases). The CDR3 consists of 14 residues. The germline V gene encodes CDR1 KGHSH and CDR2 LQKENI. V was cut by 3 bases and J by 7 bases, with 15 bases left in between. The part of the CDR3 DNA that was read is TGTGCCAGCTCACCGCGACAGCTTTCTTATGAA. This translates into CASSPRQLSYE. The entire CDR3 protein reads CASSPRQLSYEAFF.

Concerning this clone: The read ends 3 residues before the CDR3 terminus; that terminus is restored from the germline J gene. V usage is TRBV18 and J usage is TRBJ2-7; the match to TRBD1 covers 8 bases. The V gene's germline CDR1 is KGHSH and CDR2 LQKENI. The V segment lost 5 bases and the J segment 4 bases; nucleotides outside the gene matches: 7. The CDR3 covers 14 residues. The CDR3 reads CASSIAGQGYEQYF. Partial CDR3 DNA: TGTGCCAGCTCAATCGCTGGACAGGGTTACGAG. Full variable domain (outside the CDR3, taken from reference TRBV18 and TRBJ2-7): NAGVMQNPRHLVRRRGQEARLRCSPMKGHSHVYWYRQLPEEGLKFMVYLQKENIIDESGMPKERFSAEFPKEGPSILRIQQVVRGDSAAYFCASSIAGQGYEQYFGPGTRLTVT.

This clone has ten or more counts. The missing CDR3 end, 3 residues past where the read stops, is filled in from the germline J gene. The chain links TRBV20-1 to TRBJ2-3; 7 nucleotides line up with TRBD2. This CDR3 region has 16 residues. Germline V gives CDR1 DFQATT, CDR2 SNEGSKA (reference sequence). Unmatched junction bases numbered 12, after V lost 0 bases and J lost 6 bases. The covered CDR3 bases are TGCAGTGCTAGAGATTGGCGGCGGGGGTTGAAGGATACG. It translates to CSARDWRRGLKDT. The entire CDR3 protein reads CSARDWRRGLKDTQYF.

This clone appeared a few times. The CDR3 bases that were read are TGTGCCAGCAGCCGTTCCGGGACACAAGGGGGGACC. This gives the protein CASSRSGTQGGT. The full CDR3 protein reads CASSRSGTQGGTQYF. The chain carries TRBV7-3 and TRBJ2-5, with D perhaps TRBD1 (6 bases). The CDR3 is cut off 3 residues early in the read; its end comes from the germline J gene. Trimming took off 5 bases at V and 7 bases at J, with 20 bases between the two ends. Germline CDR1 SGHTA, CDR2 FQGTGA. The CDR3 spans 15 residues. The entire variable domain, with the rest obtained from reference TRBV7-3 and TRBJ2-5, is as follows: GAGVSQTPSNKVTEKGKYVELRCDPISGHTALYWYRQSLGQGPEFLIYFQGTGAADDSGLPNDRFFAVRPEGSVSTLKIQRTERGDSAVYLCASSRSGTQGGTQYFGPGTRLLVL.